The 17 T cell receptor beta chains listed next were all sequenced from one sample in a study of vaccination effects on CD4 cells after COVID-19 (dated by TCRdb to the early 2020s). Receptor libraries were prepared by the immunoSEQ multiplex PCR assay. The clones in this table, taken by TCRdb from immuneACCESS, are in-frame only. Not every clone is retained; where verified, under half of the shortfall comes from an unresolved V gene, and the cause of the rest is unknown. The sample includes around 40,000 clones, with 65% to 70% observed a single time. The top ten clones comprise 25% to 40% of the sample. The ViraFEST assay stimulated PBMC with viral peptide pools and then used TCR sequencing to identify antigen-specific CD4+ T cell clonotypes by expansion. After about 9 days of culture, CD4+ T cells were isolated with the EasySep CD4+ T cell isolation kit. Convalescent patients had PCR-confirmed SARS-CoV-2 infection between March and December 2020, before Alpha, Beta and Delta variants emerged in the United States.

These receptors' antigens are unknown. Sequenced material: CD4+ T cells from PBMCs cultured with a peptide pool, taken before COVID-19 vaccination. These receptors were collected from a human donor who had a prior SARS-CoV-2 infection.

The chain recombines TRBV4-3 with TRBJ1-2, with D tentatively TRBD1 (6 bases). Germline V CDR1 and CDR2: LGHNA, YSLEER. With 0 bases removed from V and 3 bases from J, the gap between germline ends came to 11 bases. This CDR3 has 15 amino acids. The CDR3 bases are TGCGCCAGCAGCCAAGATCGTGGGACACACTATGGCTACACCTTC. This gives the protein CASSQDRGTHYGYTF.

V gene TRBV2 combines with J gene TRBJ2-5; D is possibly TRBD2 (6 bases). Germline values: CDR1 SNHLY, CDR2 FYNNEI. The CDR3 covers 16 residues. V dropped 6 bases and J dropped 5 bases, with 22 bases sitting between them. The CDR3 loop is CASSRWGLPAGETQYF. The CDR3 DNA sequence: TGTGCCAGCAGCCGCTGGGGACTCCCGGCGGGGGAGACCCAGTACTTC.

The chain combines TRBV7-3 with TRBJ1-1, with 8 positions matching TRBD1. Germline V gives CDR1 SGHTA, CDR2 FQGTGA. The CDR3 length is 13 residues. Losses at the gene ends were 4 bases for V and 5 bases for J; bases not matched to a gene: 3. The CDR3 loop reads CASSWDRRTEAFF. As DNA, the CDR3 is TGTGCCAGCAGCTGGGACAGGCGGACTGAAGCTTTCTTT.

J is TRBJ1-5 and V is TRBV19; possibly TRBD1 for D (5 bases). The CDR3 is 14 residues long. The germline CDR1 and CDR2 sequences are LNHDA and SQIVND (reference sequence). The ends were cut back, 7 bases at V and 0 bases at J, with 10 bases in the middle. CDR3 region: CASTRQYSNQPQHF. The CDR3 region has the DNA TGTGCCAGTACCCGACAGTATAGCAATCAGCCCCAGCATTTT. The full variable domain, rest sourced from reference TRBV19 and TRBJ1-5, is DGGITQSPKYLFRKEGQNVTLSCEQNLNHDAMYWYRQDPGQGLRLIYYSQIVNDFQKGDIAEGYSVSREKKESFPLTVTSAQKNPTAFYLCASTRQYSNQPQHFGDGTRLSIL.

This chain joins TRBV25-1 and TRBJ2-3; possibly TRBD2 for D (5 bases). V dropped 1 base and J dropped 0 bases, with 11 bases sitting between them. This CDR3 region has 16 residues. CDR1 MGHDK and CDR2 SYGVNS come from the germline V gene. CDR3 residues: CASSELVSASTDTQYF. The CDR3 DNA sequence: TGTGCCAGCAGTGAATTGGTTAGCGCGAGCACAGATACGCAGTATTTT.

V gene TRBV6-1 combines with J gene TRBJ1-6, with 7 positions matching TRBD1. Germline CDR1 MNHNS, CDR2 SASEGT. The CDR3 runs to 16 residues. Trimming cost V 2 bases and J 2 bases; bases outside gene matches: 3. CDR3 bases: TGTGCCAGCAGTGAAACAGGGGCCGCCTATAATTCACCCCTCCACTTT. Protein product: CASSETGAAYNSPLHF.

This clone was counted once. Different DNA sequences within this sample yield the same CDR3. The chain has TRBV19 and TRBJ1-5; D perhaps matches TRBD1 (5 bases). Germline V lookup: CDR1 LNHDA, CDR2 SQIVND (reference sequence). Between the trimmed V and J ends, which lost 4 bases and 3 bases, there was a span of 10 bases. This CDR3 region has 14 residues. The CDR3 sequence is CASSTGGSNQPQHF. CDR3 in DNA: TGTGCCAGTAGTACCGGGGGTTCCAATCAGCCCCAGCATTTT.

As regards this clone: One end of the junction is discordant with germline, which a read error may explain. The J gene is TRBJ2-7, the V gene TRBV24-1; D remains ambiguous. CDR1 is KGHDR, CDR2 SFDVKD, per germline. The CDR3 loop spans 11 amino acids. CDR3 protein: CVTPTKYEQYF. DNA of the CDR3: TGTGTCACCCCCACTAAATACGAGCAGTACTTC.

The rearrangement uses TRBV21-1 and TRBJ2-7; TRBD1 was called by the table and not checked on the DNA. TRBV21-1 is labeled a pseudogene. This CDR3 has 16 amino acids. The CDR3 nucleotides are TGTGCCAGCAGCTCGCCCGGGACAGGGTGTAGGGGCGAGCAGTACTTC. This translates into CASSSPGTGCRGEQYF.

V usage is TRBV25-1 and J usage is TRBJ2-1; the D gene is possibly TRBD1 (6 bases). The V gene lost 5 bases and the J gene lost 9 bases, with 14 bases spanning the gap. The CDR3 loop spans 13 amino acids. CDR1 and CDR2 (germline): MGHDK, SYGVNS. CDR3 DNA: TGTGCCAGCAGTTCCCGGACAGCGGCTGAGCAGTTCTTC. This sequence encodes CASSSRTAAEQFF.

This clone was seen a single time. The rearrangement uses TRBV21-1 and TRBJ2-7; whether TRBD1, the table's D call, matches the DNA was not checked. TRBV21-1 is given as a pseudogene. The CDR3 is made up of 13 amino acids. The DNA for the CDR3 is TGTGCCAGCAGCAAAGGCCGACACTACGAGCAGTACTTC. Translation gives CASSKGRHYEQYF.

The rearrangement uses TRBV14 and TRBJ1-1, with D unresolved. V was shortened by 4 bases and J by 3 bases, with 9 bases between the two germline ends. Germline V gene sequence: CDR1 SGHDN, CDR2 FVKESK. This CDR3 spans 13 amino acids. In DNA, the CDR3 is TGTGCCAGCAGCCCCGTGGGCTACACTGAAGCTTTCTTT. This encodes CASSPVGYTEAFF.

There are a few counts of this clone. The V call is TRBV19, the J call TRBJ1-2; 7 bases are a match to TRBD1. V lost 6 bases and J lost 3; bases outside the gene matches: 7. Per germline, CDR1 LNHDA and CDR2 SQIVND (reference sequence). The CDR3 totals 14 residues. The CDR3 is CASRVRDRDYGYTF. The DNA for the CDR3 is TGTGCCAGTAGGGTGCGGGACAGAGACTATGGCTACACCTTC.

CDR3 region: CASSLVQGIHEQYF. CDR3 nucleotides: TGTGCCAGCAGCTTAGTCCAGGGTATCCACGAGCAGTACTTC. The chain joins TRBV7-8 to TRBJ2-7; tentatively, D is TRBD1 (5 bases). The length of the CDR3 is 14 residues. V lost 1 base and J 5 bases, leaving 12 bases between the germline ends. Germline V lookup: CDR1 SGHVS, CDR2 FQNEAQ.

The CDR3 region has the DNA TGTGCCAGCAGCATTGATCAGGGATACTCAGATACGCAGTATTTT. Its translation is CASSIDQGYSDTQYF. The V and J genes are TRBV5-4 and TRBJ2-3, with D possibly matching TRBD1 (5 bases). CDR1 is SGHNT, CDR2 YYREEE, per germline (reference sequence). V lost 4 bases and J lost 4, with 16 bases in between. The CDR3 is 15 amino acids.

J is TRBJ2-7 and V is TRBV6-1; possibly TRBD1 for D (5 bases). CDR1 MNHNS and CDR2 SASEGT come from the germline V gene. V lost 3 bases and J lost 0, with 12 bases in between. CDR3 length: 15 amino acids. The CDR3 sequence is CASSDTGSPSYEQYF. CDR3 coding DNA: TGTGCCAGCAGTGATACAGGTTCTCCCTCCTACGAGCAGTACTTC.

The rearrangement joins TRBV7-9 to TRBJ2-7; possible D gene TRBD1, 6 bases. V gave up 2 bases and J gave up 5 bases, with 13 bases separating them. This CDR3 has 14 residues. Germline V gene data show CDR1 as SEHNR and CDR2 as FQNEAQ (reference sequence). The CDR3 DNA follows: TGTGCCAGCAGCTTATTGGCAGGGGCTAACGAGCAGTACTTC. Encoded protein: CASSLLAGANEQYF.